Here is one T cell receptor (beta chain) with its context. The sample originates from a study of T cell responses to AZD1222 COVID-19 vaccine. Sequencing used immunoSEQ multiplex PCR; TCRdb keeps in-frame clones, though not all of them. The table shows some 130,000 clones, with about nine tenths occurring only once. Pooled samples include second doses given at about 4 or 12 weeks. This CDR3 has 16 residues. Trimming pared 1 base from V and 4 bases from J, leaving 17 bases between. CDR1 SGHRS and CDR2 YFSETQ come from the germline V gene. Sequencing was performed on peripheral blood, taken 28 days after the second AZD1222 dose. This chain connects TRBV5-1 to TRBJ1-2, with D maybe TRBD1 (6 bases). The sequence was obtained from an adult who received the AZD1222 COVID-19 vaccine. CDR3 in amino acids: CASSLHPLGHFYGYTF. CDR3 bases: TGCGCCAGCAGCTTGCACCCCCTGGGACACTTCTATGGCTACACCTTC.